This T cell receptor beta chain was sequenced in a study of metastatic and nonmetastatic thyroid tumors. Study summary: Samples came from malignant and benign thyroid patients, and repertoires were compared across blood and tumor or nodule tissue.

Treatment of any kind had been given to no patient before thyroid surgery. Only a few counts were recorded for this clone. The antigen is not known. This clone may be a read error of a much larger clone one base away. The study, taken as a whole, reports: Across blood and tumor, TCR beta diversity in malignant thyroid tumors was reportedly significantly higher than in benign nodules.

Original analysis: In papillary thyroid cancer, a distant-metastasis classifier was built using CDR3 differences across clinicopathological groups. TCRdb reprocessed the PCR reads via MiXCR. What appears here as the V and J calls and clone size reflects TCRdb's work, not the paper's. The data contain about 40,000 clones, roughly a sixth of them singletons. V was clipped by 6 bases and J by 3 bases; unmatched bases: 15. The CDR3 extends over 17 amino acids. Germline CDR1 reads SGDLS; CDR2 reads YYNGEE. This rearrangement joins TRBV9 to TRBJ2-3; 8 bases map to TRBD2. The sample comprised tumor tissue. The TCR was taken from a female donor with papillary thyroid cancer or a benign thyroid nodule (not recorded which). Some clones in this sample may be carry-over from other donors' samples. CDR3 DNA sequence: TGTGCCAGCACCGCCGGGACTATCGGGAGGGATACAGATACGCAGTATTTT. This gives the protein CASTAGTIGRDTDTQYF.